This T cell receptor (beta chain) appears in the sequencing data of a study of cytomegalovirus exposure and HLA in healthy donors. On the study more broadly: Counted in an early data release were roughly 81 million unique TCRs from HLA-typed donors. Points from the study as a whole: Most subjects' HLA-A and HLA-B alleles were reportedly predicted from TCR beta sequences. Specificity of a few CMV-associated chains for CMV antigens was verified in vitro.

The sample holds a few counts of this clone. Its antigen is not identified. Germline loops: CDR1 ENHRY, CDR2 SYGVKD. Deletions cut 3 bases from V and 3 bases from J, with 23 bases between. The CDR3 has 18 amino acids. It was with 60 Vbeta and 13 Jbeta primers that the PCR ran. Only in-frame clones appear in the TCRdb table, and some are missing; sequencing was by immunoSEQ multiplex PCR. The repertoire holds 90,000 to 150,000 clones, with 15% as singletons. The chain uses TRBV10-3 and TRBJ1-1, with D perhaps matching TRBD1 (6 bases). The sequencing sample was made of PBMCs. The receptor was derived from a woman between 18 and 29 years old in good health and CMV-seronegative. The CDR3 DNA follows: TGTGCCATCAGTGAAATTAGGGGACACAGGTTGGGCGACACTGAAGCTTTCTTT. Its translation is CAISEIRGHRLGDTEAFF.